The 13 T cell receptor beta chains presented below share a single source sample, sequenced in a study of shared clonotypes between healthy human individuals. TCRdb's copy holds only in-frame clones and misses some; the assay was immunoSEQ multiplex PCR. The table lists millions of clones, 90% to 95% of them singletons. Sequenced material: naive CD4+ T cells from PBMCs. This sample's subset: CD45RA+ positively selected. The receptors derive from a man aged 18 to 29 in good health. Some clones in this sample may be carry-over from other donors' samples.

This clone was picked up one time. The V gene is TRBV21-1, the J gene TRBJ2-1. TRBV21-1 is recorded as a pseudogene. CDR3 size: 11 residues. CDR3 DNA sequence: TGTGCCAGCAGCAAACCCAATGAGCAGTTCTTC. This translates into CASSKPNEQFF.

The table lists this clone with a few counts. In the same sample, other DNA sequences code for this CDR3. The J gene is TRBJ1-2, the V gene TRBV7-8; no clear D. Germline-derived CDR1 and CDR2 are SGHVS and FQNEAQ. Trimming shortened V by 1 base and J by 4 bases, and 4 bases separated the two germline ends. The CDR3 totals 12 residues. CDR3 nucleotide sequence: TGTGCCAGCAGCTTAGACAGCTATGGCTACACCTTC. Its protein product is CASSLDSYGYTF. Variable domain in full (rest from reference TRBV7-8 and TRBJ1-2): GAGVSQSPRYKVAKRGQDVALRCDPISGHVSLFWYQQALGQGPEFLTYFQNEAQLDKSGLPSDRFFAERPEGSVSTLKIQRTQQEDSAVYLCASSLDSYGYTFGSGTRLTVV.

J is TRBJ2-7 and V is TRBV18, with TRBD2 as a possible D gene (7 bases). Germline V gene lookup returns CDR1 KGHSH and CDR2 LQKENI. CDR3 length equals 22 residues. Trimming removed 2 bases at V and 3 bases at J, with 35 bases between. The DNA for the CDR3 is TGTGCCAGCTCACCAGAAGGGATTGGGGGGGCAAGCCTCTACCAAGGGTTCTACGAGCAGTACTTC. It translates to CASSPEGIGGASLYQGFYEQYF.

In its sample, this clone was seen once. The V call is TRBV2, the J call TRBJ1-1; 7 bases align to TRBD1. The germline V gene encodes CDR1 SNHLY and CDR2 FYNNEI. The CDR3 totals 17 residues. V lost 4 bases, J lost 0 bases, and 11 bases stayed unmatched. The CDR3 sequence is CASSAPGTALMNTEAFF. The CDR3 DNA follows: TGTGCCAGCAGTGCCCCAGGGACAGCTCTGATGAACACTGAAGCTTTCTTT.

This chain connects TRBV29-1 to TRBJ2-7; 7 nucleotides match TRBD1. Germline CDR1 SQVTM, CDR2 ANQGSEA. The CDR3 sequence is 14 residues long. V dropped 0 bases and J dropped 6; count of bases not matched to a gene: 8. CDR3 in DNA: TGCAGCGTTGAAGATCCCGGACAGGCCTGCGAGCAGTACTTC. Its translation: CSVEDPGQACEQYF.

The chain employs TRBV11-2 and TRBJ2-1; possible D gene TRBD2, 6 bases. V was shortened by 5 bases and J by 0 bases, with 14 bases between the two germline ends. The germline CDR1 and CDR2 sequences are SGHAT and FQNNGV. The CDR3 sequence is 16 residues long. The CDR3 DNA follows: TGTGCCAGCAGCCCCCTCCGGGGGAGCTCCTACAATGAGCAGTTCTTC. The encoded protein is CASSPLRGSSYNEQFF.

CDR3 sequence reads: CASSEGMTSGSTDTQYF. As DNA, the CDR3 is TGTGCCAGCAGTGAAGGAATGACTAGCGGGAGCACAGATACGCAGTATTTT. The chain employs TRBV6-1 and TRBJ2-3, with 10 bases that match TRBD2. The germline V gene has CDR1 MNHNS and CDR2 SASEGT. The CDR3 covers 17 residues. V lost 1 base to trimming and J lost 0 bases; unmatched junction nucleotides: 4.

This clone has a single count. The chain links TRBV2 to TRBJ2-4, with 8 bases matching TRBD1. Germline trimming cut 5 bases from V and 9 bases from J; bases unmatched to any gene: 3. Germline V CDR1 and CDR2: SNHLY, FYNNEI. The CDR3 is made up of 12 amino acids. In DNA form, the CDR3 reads TGTGCCAGCAGTTCGGACAGGGCCATTCAGTACTTC. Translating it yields CASSSDRAIQYF.

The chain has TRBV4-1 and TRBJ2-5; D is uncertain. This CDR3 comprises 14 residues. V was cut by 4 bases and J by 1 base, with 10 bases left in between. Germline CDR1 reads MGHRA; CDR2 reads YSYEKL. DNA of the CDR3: TGCGCCAGCAGCCTTCGTGGGTCCCAAGAGACCCAGTACTTC. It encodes CASSLRGSQETQYF.

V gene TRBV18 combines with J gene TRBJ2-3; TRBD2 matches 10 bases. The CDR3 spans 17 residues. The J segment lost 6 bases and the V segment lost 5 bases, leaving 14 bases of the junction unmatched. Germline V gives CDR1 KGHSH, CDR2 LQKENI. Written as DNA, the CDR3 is TGTGCCAGCTCAAGGACTAGCGGTTCCACCTCGGGGGATACGCAGTATTTT. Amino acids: CASSRTSGSTSGDTQYF.

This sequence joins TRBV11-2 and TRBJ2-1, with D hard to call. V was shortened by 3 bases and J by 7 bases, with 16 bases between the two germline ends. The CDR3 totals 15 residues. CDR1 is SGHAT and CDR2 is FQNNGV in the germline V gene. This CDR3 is CASSFSRVLYNEQFF. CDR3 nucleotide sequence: TGTGCCAGCAGCTTTTCTCGGGTTTTATATAATGAGCAGTTCTTC.

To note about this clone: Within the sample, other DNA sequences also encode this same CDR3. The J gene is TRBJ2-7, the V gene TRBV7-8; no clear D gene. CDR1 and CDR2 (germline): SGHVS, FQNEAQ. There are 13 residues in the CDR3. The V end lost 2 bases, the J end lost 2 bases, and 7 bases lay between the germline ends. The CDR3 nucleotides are TGTGCCAGCAGCTTATCGCCGACCTACGAGCAGTACTTC. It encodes CASSLSPTYEQYF. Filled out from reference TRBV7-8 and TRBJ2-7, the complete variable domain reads GAGVSQSPRYKVAKRGQDVALRCDPISGHVSLFWYQQALGQGPEFLTYFQNEAQLDKSGLPSDRFFAERPEGSVSTLKIQRTQQEDSAVYLCASSLSPTYEQYFGPGTRLTVT.

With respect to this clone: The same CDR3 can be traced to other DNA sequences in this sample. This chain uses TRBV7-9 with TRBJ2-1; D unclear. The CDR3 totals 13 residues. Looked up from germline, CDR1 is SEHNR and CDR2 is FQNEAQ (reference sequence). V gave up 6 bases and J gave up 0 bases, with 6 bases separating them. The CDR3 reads CASRQSSYNEQFF. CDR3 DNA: TGTGCCAGCAGACAAAGCTCCTACAATGAGCAGTTCTTC.